This passage covers 9 T cell receptor beta chains from one sample sequenced in a study of blood T cell repertoires in COVID-19. TCRdb's copy holds only in-frame clones and misses some; the assay was immunoSEQ multiplex PCR. The sample yields more than 450,000 clones, around 90% seen once. The sequenced sample consisted of PBMCs or T cells enriched from blood (not recorded which). The receptors were gathered from a woman younger than 30 who had recovered from COVID-19.

This chain uses TRBV19 with TRBJ1-5; the match to TRBD1 covers 7 bases. From germline, CDR1 is LNHDA and CDR2 SQIVND (reference sequence). V dropped 0 bases and J dropped 4; count of bases not matched to a gene: 3. This CDR3 contains 15 residues. CDR3 sequence: CASSIDPGGNQPQHF. In nucleotides, the CDR3 is TGTGCCAGTAGTATAGATCCAGGGGGAAATCAGCCCCAGCATTTT.

This chain connects TRBV24-1 to TRBJ2-1; a weak D match, TRBD2 (6 bases). The CDR3 loop spans 17 amino acids. Germline CDR1 reads KGHDR; CDR2 reads SFDVKD. Trimming took off 5 bases at V and 7 bases at J, with 23 bases between the two ends. The CDR3 DNA reads TGTGCCACCAGTGGCGTAAGGAGGGAGGAGCGTCAAAATGAGCAGTTCTTC. This encodes CATSGVRREERQNEQFF.

This CDR3 is CASSPPAGTSSRNTEAFF. The DNA for the CDR3 is TGTGCCAGCAGTCCCCCAGCCGGGACATCTTCACGGAACACTGAAGCTTTCTTT. The chain uses TRBV28 and TRBJ1-1; weak D call: TRBD1 (6 bases). The CDR3 runs 18 residues. Germline CDR1 reads MDHEN; CDR2 reads SYDVKM. V lost 5 bases and J lost 1, with 23 bases in between.

This clone occurred once. The rearrangement links TRBV4-1 to TRBJ2-3; D is possibly TRBD2 (5 bases). The CDR3 spans 14 residues. The germline CDR1 and CDR2 sequences are MGHRA and YSYEKL. Deletions cut 5 bases from V and 6 bases from J, with 15 bases between. The CDR3, as DNA: TGCGCCAGCAGCACCCCGGGGAAATCCGATACGCAGTATTTT. It encodes CASSTPGKSDTQYF.

The CDR3 DNA follows: TGTGCCAGCAGCTCAAGACAGGGAACCGGGGAGCTGTTTTTT. Translated, it gives CASSSRQGTGELFF. This sequence joins TRBV7-9 and TRBJ2-2, with 7 bases that match TRBD1. The ends lost 4 bases at V and 5 bases at J; junction bases unmatched: 4. This CDR3 is 14 amino acids long. Germline V gene lookup returns CDR1 SEHNR and CDR2 FQNEAQ (reference sequence).

This clone was observed a few times. This CDR3 is CASSLSPGGTEAFF. CDR3 nucleotides: TGTGCCAGTAGTCTAAGTCCGGGGGGCACTGAAGCTTTCTTT. V is TRBV19 and J is TRBJ1-1; the D gene is possibly TRBD1 (5 bases). V lost 5 bases to trimming and J lost 4 bases, with 14 bases between them. This CDR3 is built from 14 residues. Germline CDR1 and CDR2: LNHDA and SQIVND (reference sequence). The full variable domain, its missing parts supplied by reference TRBV19 and TRBJ1-1, is DGGITQSPKYLFRKEGQNVTLSCEQNLNHDAMYWYRQDPGQGLRLIYYSQIVNDFQKGDIAEGYSVSREKKESFPLTVTSAQKNPTAFYLCASSLSPGGTEAFFGQGTRLTVV.

V usage is TRBV6-1 and J usage is TRBJ2-2, with a weak D call TRBD1 (5 bases). V lost 1 base, J lost 1 base, and 7 bases lay in between. The CDR3 extends over 15 amino acids. Germline V CDR1 and CDR2: MNHNS, SASEGT. CDR3 residues: CASSEVTGNTGELFF. The CDR3 DNA is TGTGCCAGCAGTGAAGTAACAGGGAACACCGGGGAGCTGTTTTTT.

In this sample, this clone turned up a few times. The chain employs TRBV29-1 and TRBJ2-2, with 7 bases identical to TRBD2. The CDR3 totals 13 residues. V lost 7 bases, J lost 6 bases, and 8 bases stayed unmatched. CDR1 SQVTM and CDR2 ANQGSEA come from the germline V gene. CDR3 sequence: CSAQAGRAGELFF. Here the CDR3 DNA reads TGCAGCGCCCAGGCGGGGAGGGCCGGGGAGCTGTTTTTT.

V gene TRBV5-1 combines with J gene TRBJ1-1, with D unresolved. The CDR3 loop spans 14 amino acids. Germline V gives CDR1 SGHRS, CDR2 YFSETQ. Trimming stripped 4 bases from V and 3 bases from J, with 13 bases between. CDR3 protein: CASSKQGGDTEAFF. The DNA for the CDR3 is TGCGCCAGCAGCAAACAAGGCGGAGACACTGAAGCTTTCTTT.